Below, one T cell receptor (beta chain) is given with its context. Its recognized antigen is unknown. No quality values exist for individual bases; no much larger clone is one base distant. The time point label of this sample denotes: baseline before first vaccination. The vaccinee samples were drawn from two UK trials, COV001 and COV002, one of which was a single-blind randomized controlled phase 2/3 trial testing AZD1222 (ChAdOx1 nCoV-19) in healthy adults. For TCRbeta chain sequencing, PBMC samples were collected from trial participants at day 0 and at day 28 after the second dose. The CDR3 regions of human TCRbeta chains were analyzed by immunosequencing. Processing in the source paper ran as follows. Repertoire TCRs were checked for matches against a reference library of SARS-CoV-2-specific TCRs that had been generated using the MIRA antigen-specificity platform. Breadth meant the fraction of unique TCRs that were SARS-CoV-2-associated, whereas depth meant the fraction of total T cells that were SARS-CoV-2-associated. Using the MIRA data, each spike-specific TCR was assigned both to the spike region to which the TCR was reactive and to a CD4 or CD8 class. Log10-transformed breadth and depth values were compared by one-way ANOVA with Sidak's multiple comparisons tests. The table comes from immuneACCESS by way of TCRdb, which keeps in-frame sequences with V and J called. Part of the clones is missing from these tables; in studies checked, under half for an unresolved V gene and the rest for unknown reasons. Clonal size and the V and J genes are those of that table, whereas D and trimming came from the DNA. In this sample the table shows 110,000 or so clones, 87% of which occur a single time. The top ten clonotypes cover roughly 5.3% of the sample.

These data belong to a study of T cell responses to AZD1222 COVID-19 vaccine (TCRdb year 2021). Context from the whole study: AZD1222 recipients whose second dose came at about 4 weeks and those whose second dose came at about 12 weeks were combined into one group, since spike-specific TCR depth and breadth did not differ between the two schedules. TCR sequencing was performed for more than 230 trial participants, of whom 207 were given two doses of AZD1222 and around 26 were given two doses of MenACWY control vaccine. Trial participants were enrolled by age into subgroups of 18-55, 56-69 and 70-plus years, and 148, 28 and 57 TCR-sequenced participants, respectively, were included in these subgroups.

Study-wide findings and limitations: CD4 TCRs associated with the vaccine covered the entire spike protein, and the dominant responses were in regions 160-218 and 743-854. Only six AZD1222 recipients were SARS-CoV-2 seropositive at baseline, limiting conclusions about previously exposed vaccinees. Because no day 14 peak-response samples were available, the repertoires could be characterized only after the peak T cell response. The 56-69-year group was small, and its depth increase did not reach significance, likely because of low power. Spike-specific TCR breadth and depth rose significantly after two AZD1222 doses compared with day 0 and with MenACWY recipients. Participants were mostly white British and included more females than males, and it was suggested by the authors that clonal diversity may have been underestimated. Reportedly, almost half of the unique spike-specific TCRs recognized epitopes lying outside the regions that are mutated in the B.1.351 and B.1.1.7 variants.

The CDR3 holds 14 amino acids from the cysteine to the phenylalanine. The kept DNA is CDR3 alone, 42 bases in frame from the first base. From the germline V gene (reference sequence), CDR1 is WNHNN and CDR2 is SYGVQD. From V the trimming removes 5 bases and from J it removes 5 bases, while the gene matches leave 7 bases of the junction unaccounted for. Sequencing was performed on peripheral blood, taken on day 0 of AZD1222 vaccination. The chain uses TRBV10-1 and TRBJ1-1; TRBD1 agrees with 8 junctional bases. The sequence came from an adult in good health. The DNA is TGCGCCAGCAGTATGACAGGGGAAAGTACTGAAGCTTTCTTT. Its coded protein is CASSMTGESTEAFF.